Reported below is one T cell receptor beta chain. No antigen is known for it. This table comes from immunoSEQ multiplex PCR, and its TCRdb copy is limited to in-frame clones, with some not included. The sample lists more than 25,000 clones; approximately 68% were seen once. The V end lost 0 bases, the J end lost 7 bases, and 13 bases lay between the germline ends. There are 16 residues in the CDR3. Germline V gene lookup returns CDR1 LGHNA and CDR2 YSLEER. The sample belongs to a study of cytotoxic CD8 clonotypes in ibrutinib-treated CLL. Study summary: Samples yielded averages of 200,000 to 300,000 productive templates and tens of thousands of productive rearrangements. Whole-study findings and limits: Clonality correlated strongly with circulating CD8+ T cells and exceeded age-matched healthy donors at baseline.

The V gene is TRBV4-3, the J gene TRBJ1-6; a weak D match, TRBD1 (6 bases). Sequenced here: PBMCs, sampled after 24 months of ibrutinib treatment. The TCR was taken from a human donor with chronic lymphocytic leukemia. The CDR3 sequence is CASSQETGNGNSPLHF. The CDR3, as DNA: TGCGCCAGCAGCCAAGAAACAGGGAATGGAAATTCACCCCTCCACTTT.